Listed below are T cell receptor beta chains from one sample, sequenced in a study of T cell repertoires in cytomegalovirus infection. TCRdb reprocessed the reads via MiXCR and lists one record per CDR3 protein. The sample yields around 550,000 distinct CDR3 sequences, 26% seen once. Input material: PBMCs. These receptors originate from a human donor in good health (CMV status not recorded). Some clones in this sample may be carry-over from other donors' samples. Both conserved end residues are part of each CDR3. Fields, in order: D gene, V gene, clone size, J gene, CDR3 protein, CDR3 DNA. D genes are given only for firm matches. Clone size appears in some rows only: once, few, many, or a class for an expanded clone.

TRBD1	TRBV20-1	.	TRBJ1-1	CSAADRGPTEAFF	TGCAGTGCCGCAGACAGGGGGCCCACTGAAGCTTTCTTT
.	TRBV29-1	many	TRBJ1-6	CSASMDSNSPLHF	TGCAGCGCTTCGATGGACAGCAATTCACCCCTCCACTTT
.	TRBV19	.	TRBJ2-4	CATSWGIAKNIQYF	TGTGCCACCTCTTGGGGGATAGCCAAAAACATTCAGTACTTC
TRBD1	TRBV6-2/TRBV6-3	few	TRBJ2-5	CASSYGTGRQTQYF	TGTGCCAGCAGTTACGGGACAGGGCGGCAGACCCAGTACTTC
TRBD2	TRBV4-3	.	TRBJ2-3	CASSQEVDSGSWTDTQYF	TGCGCCAGCAGCCAAGAAGTCGATAGCGGGAGCTGGACAGATACGCAGTATTTT
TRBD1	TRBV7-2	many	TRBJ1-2	CASSQATGGYGYTF	TGTGCCAGCAGCCAAGCCACAGGGGGCTATGGCTACACCTTC
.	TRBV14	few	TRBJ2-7	CASSQESGGYYEQYF	TGTGCCAGCAGCCAAGAATCCGGGGGCTACTACGAGCAGTACTTC
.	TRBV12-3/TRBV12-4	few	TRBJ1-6	CASSFGGPGNSPLHF	TGTGCCAGCAGTTTTGGGGGGCCGGGTAATTCACCCCTCCACTTT
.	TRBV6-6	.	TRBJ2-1	CASSPWRDIVNEQFF	TGTGCCAGCAGCCCTTGGAGGGACATAGTGAATGAGCAGTTCTTC
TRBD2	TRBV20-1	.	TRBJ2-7	CSAIDREDYEQYF	TGCAGTGCTATCGATCGGGAGGACTACGAGCAGTACTTC
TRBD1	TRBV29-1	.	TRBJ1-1	CSVEAGGGSGTEAFF	TGCAGCGTTGAAGCAGGGGGCGGTTCGGGCACTGAAGCTTTCTTT
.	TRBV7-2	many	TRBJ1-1	CASSAQANTEAFF	TGTGCCAGCAGCGCACAGGCAAACACTGAAGCTTTCTTT
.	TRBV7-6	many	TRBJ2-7	CASSLGSSRNEQYF	TGTGCCAGCAGCTTAGGTAGTTCCCGGAACGAGCAGTACTTC
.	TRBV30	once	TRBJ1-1	CAWTAFGGVNTEAFF	TGTGCCTGGACCGCCTTTGGTGGGGTGAACACTGAAGCTTTCTTT
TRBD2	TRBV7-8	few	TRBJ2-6	CASSPAGGREGANVLTF	TGTGCCAGCAGCCCCGCGGGGGGGCGGGAAGGGGCCAACGTCCTGACTTTC
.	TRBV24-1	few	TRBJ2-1	CATSESEKVNEQFF	TGTGCCACCAGTGAAAGCGAGAAAGTCAATGAGCAGTTCTTC
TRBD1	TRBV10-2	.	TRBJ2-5	CASSGLGGEETQYF	TGCGCCAGCAGTGGTTTAGGGGGCGAAGAGACCCAGTACTTC
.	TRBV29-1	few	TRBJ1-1	CSVEVQYRAFF	TGCAGCGTTGAAGTCCAATATCGGGCTTTCTTT
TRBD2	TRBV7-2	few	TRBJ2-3	CASSLMASGATDTQYF	TGTGCCAGCAGCTTAATGGCTAGCGGAGCCACAGATACGCAGTATTTT
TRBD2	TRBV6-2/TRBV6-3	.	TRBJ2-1	CASSYLKREVGEQFF	TGTGCCAGCAGTTATCTAAAGCGGGAGGTGGGTGAGCAGTTCTTC
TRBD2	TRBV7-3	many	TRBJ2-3	CASSERGGAGQDTQYF	TGTGCCAGCAGCGAGAGGGGTGGAGCGGGGCAAGATACGCAGTATTTT
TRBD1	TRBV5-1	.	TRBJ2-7	CASRDRGPYEQYF	TGCGCCAGTCGGGACAGGGGGCCCTACGAGCAGTACTTC
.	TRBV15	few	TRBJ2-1	CATSKSSFYNEQFF	TGTGCCACCAGCAAAAGTAGTTTTTACAATGAGCAGTTCTTC
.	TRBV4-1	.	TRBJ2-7	CASSPLKRDRNFEQYF	TGCGCCAGCAGCCCACTTAAGCGGGACAGGAACTTCGAGCAGTACTTC
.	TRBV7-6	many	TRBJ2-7	CASSLNPGSYEQYF	TGTGCCAGCAGCTTAAACCCGGGCTCCTACGAGCAGTACTTC
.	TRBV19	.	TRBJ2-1	CASSIGRGLLASYNEQFF	TGTGCCAGTAGTATAGGCAGGGGGTTACTAGCTTCCTACAATGAGCAGTTCTTC
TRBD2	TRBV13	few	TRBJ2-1	CASSLRSGRFDEQFF	TGTGCCAGCAGCTTAAGAAGCGGGAGGTTCGATGAGCAGTTCTTC
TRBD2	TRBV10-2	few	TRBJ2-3	CASSANTGLAPALTQYF	TGCGCCAGCAGTGCAAACACCGGACTAGCGCCAGCCCTTACGCAGTATTTT
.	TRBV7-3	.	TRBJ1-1	CASSLTMDNSEAFF	TGTGCCAGCAGCTTAACGATGGACAACTCTGAAGCTTTCTTT
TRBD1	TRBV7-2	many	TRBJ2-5	CASSFDREETQYF	TGTGCCAGTAGCTTTGACAGGGAAGAGACCCAGTACTTC
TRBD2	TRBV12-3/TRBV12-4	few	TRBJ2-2	CASSLGAGAGELFF	TGTGCCAGCAGTTTAGGAGCGGGAGCCGGGGAGCTGTTTTTT
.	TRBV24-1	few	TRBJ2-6	CATSDSRMAGANVLTF	TGTGCCACCAGTGATTCGAGGATGGCCGGGGCCAACGTCCTGACTTTC
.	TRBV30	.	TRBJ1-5	CAWSVGHRNQPQHF	TGTGCCTGGAGTGTAGGACACAGGAATCAGCCCCAGCATTTT
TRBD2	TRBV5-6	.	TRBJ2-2	CASSLTSGRGENTGELFF	TGTGCCAGCAGCTTGACTAGCGGGAGAGGGGAGAACACCGGGGAGCTGTTTTTT
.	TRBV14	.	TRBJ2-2	CASSQWVGANTGELFF	TGTGCCAGCAGCCAATGGGTAGGAGCGAACACCGGGGAGCTGTTTTTT
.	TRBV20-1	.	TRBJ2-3	CSATEWTTLGDTQYF	TGCAGTGCCACCGAATGGACAACATTGGGAGATACGCAGTATTTT
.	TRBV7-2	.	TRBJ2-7	CASSSRRSTYEQYF	TGTGCCAGCAGCTCCCGACGGTCAACCTACGAGCAGTACTTC
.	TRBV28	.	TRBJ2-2	CATRPGVAGELFF	TGTGCCACCAGACCAGGGGTGGCCGGGGAGCTGTTTTTT
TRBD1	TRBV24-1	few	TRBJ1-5	CATSDSRMGQTSNQPQHF	TGTGCCACCAGTGATTCCCGAATGGGACAGACTAGCAATCAGCCCCAGCATTTT
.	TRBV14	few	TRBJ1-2	CASSRGGGTGYTF	TGTGCCAGCAGCCGCGGAGGAGGGACTGGCTACACCTTC
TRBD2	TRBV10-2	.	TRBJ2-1	CASSVTGTSAYNEQFF	TGCGCCAGCAGTGTTACCGGGACTAGCGCGTACAATGAGCAGTTCTTC
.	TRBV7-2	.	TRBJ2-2	CASSLGQLVLFF	TGTGCCAGCAGCTTAGGCCAGCTAGTGCTGTTTTTT
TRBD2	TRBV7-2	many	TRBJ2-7	CASSSASGRAYEQYF	TGTGCCAGCAGCTCAGCTAGCGGGAGGGCCTACGAGCAGTACTTC
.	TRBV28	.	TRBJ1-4	CASTQGGRTNEKLFF	TGTGCCAGCACCCAAGGGGGTCGGACTAATGAAAAACTGTTTTTT
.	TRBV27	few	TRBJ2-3	CASSPRRLGTTDTQYF	TGTGCCAGCAGTCCGCGGAGACTAGGGACCACAGATACGCAGTATTTT
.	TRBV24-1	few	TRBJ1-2	CATSDPTGNYGYTF	TGTGCCACCAGTGACCCCACAGGGAACTATGGCTACACCTTC
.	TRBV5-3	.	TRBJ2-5	CASSLGFRPQETQYF	TGTGCCAGCAGCTTGGGTTTTCGGCCGCAAGAGACCCAGTACTTC